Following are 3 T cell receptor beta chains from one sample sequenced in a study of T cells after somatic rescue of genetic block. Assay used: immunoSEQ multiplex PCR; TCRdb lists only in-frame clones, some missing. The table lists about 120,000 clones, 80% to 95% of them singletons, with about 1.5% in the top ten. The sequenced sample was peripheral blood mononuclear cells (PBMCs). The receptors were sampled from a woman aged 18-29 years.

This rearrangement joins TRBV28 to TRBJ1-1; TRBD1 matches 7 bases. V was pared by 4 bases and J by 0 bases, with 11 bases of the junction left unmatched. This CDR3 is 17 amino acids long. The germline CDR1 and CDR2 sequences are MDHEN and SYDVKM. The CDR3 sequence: CASSSRRQGVMNTEAFF. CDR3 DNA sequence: TGTGCCAGCAGTTCCCGACGACAGGGCGTAATGAACACTGAAGCTTTCTTT.

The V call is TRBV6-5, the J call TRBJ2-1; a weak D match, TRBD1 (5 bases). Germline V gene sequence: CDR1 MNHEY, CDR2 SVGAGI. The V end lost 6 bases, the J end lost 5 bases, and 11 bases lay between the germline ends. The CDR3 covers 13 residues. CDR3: CASRSQGHNEQFF. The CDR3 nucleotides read TGTGCCAGCAGATCTCAGGGCCACAATGAGCAGTTCTTC.

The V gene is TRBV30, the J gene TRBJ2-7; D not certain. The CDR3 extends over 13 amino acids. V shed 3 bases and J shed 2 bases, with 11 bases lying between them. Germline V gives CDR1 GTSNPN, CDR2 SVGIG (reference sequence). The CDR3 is CAWRRGPTYEQYF. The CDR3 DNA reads TGTGCCTGGAGGCGAGGCCCCACCTACGAGCAGTACTTC.